This paragraph reports one T cell receptor beta chain. Its target antigen remains unknown. The input lacks base qualities; no much larger clone sits a single base away. This specimen comes from a study of blood T cell repertoires in COVID-19 (TCRdb year 2020). At the level of the whole study: Samples from collaborators originated in the United States, Italy and Spain and spanned both the acute and convalescent phases of COVID-19. The material from the prospective study consisted of cDNA or gDNA derived from T cells, B-cell-depleted T cells, or PBMCs. Subjects who had been exposed to COVID-19, were actively infected with it, or had recovered from it provided the deeply sampled blood TCRbeta repertoires that made up the dataset. The repertoires were released in a freely available public database meant as a resource for research on the immune response to SARS-CoV-2. Samples came from the ongoing ImmuneRACE study (first 160 participants) plus 1,254 subjects from 6 global collaborators. Nearly every sample came with metadata listing a de-identified subject ID, COVID-19 status, age in years and sex. Where HLA class I and class II types were available, the types were taken from metadata supplied by the sample provider, not from assay-based typing. General findings and caveats noted by the study authors: How much clinical and demographic metadata was included differed by source and by participant, and the metadata was provided uncurated.

Inclusive of the bounding cysteine and phenylalanine, the CDR3 is 14 residues long. Kept here is only the CDR3 DNA, which spans 42 bases and is read in frame from base 1. Per the germline V gene (reference sequence), LNHDA is the CDR1 and SQIVND is the CDR2. V is pruned by 4 bases and J by 5 bases, leaving 5 bases of the junction without a gene match. Collaborating institutions collected whole blood in K2EDTA tubes following their own protocols. For TCRbeta analysis, collaborators shipped samples in one of three forms: frozen whole blood, isolated PBMCs, or DNA extracted from either of those sample types. The immunoSEQ Assay, a bias-controlled multiplex PCR, was used to amplify TCRbeta CDR3 regions from genomic DNA. The published analysis was carried out like this. Within the assay, amplification of reference gene primers was used to estimate how many nucleated cells each sample contained. To quantify the absolute abundance of each unique TCRbeta CDR3 rearrangement, sequence reads were collapsed and filtered. Productive Simpson clonality was computed per sample as the square root of Simpson's diversity index over productive rearrangements. The source is immuneACCESS, and TCRdb retained only in-frame sequences with V and J called. Part of the clones is not carried over; for the studies checked, unresolved V genes explain less than half of this, and the remainder is unexplained. V and J calls and clone size are copied from that table; D and trimming were computed from the DNA. The sample table contains some 17,000 clones; only one count was recorded for 80% of them. The ten largest clones take up 11% of the sample.

The sequence derives from an elderly man with acute or convalescent COVID-19. The chain joins TRBV19 to TRBJ2-5; TRBD1 matches 9 bases in the middle. Sequencing was performed on peripheral blood. The CDR3 is CASSTTGGTETQYF. The DNA is as follows: TGTGCCAGTAGTACAACAGGGGGCACGGAGACCCAGTACTTC.